Listed here is a single T cell receptor beta chain. It was with 60 Vbeta and 13 Jbeta primers that the PCR ran. TCRdb keeps only in-frame clones here, not all; method: immunoSEQ multiplex PCR. The sample lists 150,000 to 200,000 clones, around 84% occurring once. From germline, CDR1 is MGHRA and CDR2 YSYEKL. The V and J ends lost 1 base and 5 bases respectively, with 11 bases between them. The CDR3 has 14 residues. This sample was included in a study of cytomegalovirus exposure and HLA in healthy donors. This TCR was recovered from a girl under 10 years old in good health and CMV-seropositive. The V gene is TRBV4-1, the J gene TRBJ2-5, with D tentatively TRBD1 (5 bases). Sequenced: PBMCs. The CDR3 is CASSQGRTSETQYF. CDR3 bases: TGCGCCAGCAGCCAAGGTCGGACATCGGAGACCCAGTACTTC.